The present T cell receptor beta chain was sequenced within a study of memory CD4+ T cells and cytomegalovirus serostatus. Turning to the study itself: Donors were healthy Belgian adults, several CMV seropositive and 20 to 25 seronegative.

CDR1 SGHNT and CDR2 YYREEE come from the germline V gene (reference sequence). This CDR3 contains 16 residues. V lost 5 bases, J lost 2 bases, and 17 bases lay in between. Single viable CD3+CD4+CD8-CD45RO+ cells were sorted as the memory CD4+ T cells. Note on this clone: The antigen remains unidentified.

Method: immunoSEQ multiplex PCR; TCRdb's copy keeps in-frame clones and lacks some. The sample carries about 82,000 clones, roughly 80% recorded once. Study results and caveats: Suggested: most of the CMV-linked TCR signature lies in CD4+ memory cells. About 40% of the 164 known CMV-associated TCRbeta sequences appeared in CD4+ memory.

This receptor was identified in an adult in good health and CMV-seronegative. Sequencing was performed on memory CD4+ T cells from blood. J is TRBJ1-3 and V is TRBV5-4, with a tentative D call TRBD1 (6 bases). The CDR3 loop reads CASSKGQLGAGNTIYF. DNA of the CDR3: TGTGCCAGCAGTAAAGGACAGTTGGGGGCTGGAAACACCATATATTTT.